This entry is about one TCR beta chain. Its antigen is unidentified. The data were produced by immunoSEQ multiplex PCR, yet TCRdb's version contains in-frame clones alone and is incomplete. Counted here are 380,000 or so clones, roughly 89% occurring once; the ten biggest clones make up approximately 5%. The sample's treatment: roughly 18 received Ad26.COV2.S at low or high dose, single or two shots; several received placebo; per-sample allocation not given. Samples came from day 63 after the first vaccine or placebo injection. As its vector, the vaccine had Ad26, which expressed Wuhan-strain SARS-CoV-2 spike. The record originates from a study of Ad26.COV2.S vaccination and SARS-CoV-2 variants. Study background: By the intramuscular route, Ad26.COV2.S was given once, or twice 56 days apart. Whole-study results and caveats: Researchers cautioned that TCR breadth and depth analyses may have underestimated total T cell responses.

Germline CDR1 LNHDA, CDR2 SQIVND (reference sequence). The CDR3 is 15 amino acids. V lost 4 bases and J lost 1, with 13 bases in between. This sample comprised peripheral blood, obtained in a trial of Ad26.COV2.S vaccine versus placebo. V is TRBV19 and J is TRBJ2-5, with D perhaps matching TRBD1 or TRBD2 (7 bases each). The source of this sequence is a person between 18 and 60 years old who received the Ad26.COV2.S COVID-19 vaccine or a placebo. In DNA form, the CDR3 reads TGTGCCAGTAGTAAGCGGGACAGCTTCCAAGAGACCCAGTACTTC. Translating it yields CASSKRDSFQETQYF.